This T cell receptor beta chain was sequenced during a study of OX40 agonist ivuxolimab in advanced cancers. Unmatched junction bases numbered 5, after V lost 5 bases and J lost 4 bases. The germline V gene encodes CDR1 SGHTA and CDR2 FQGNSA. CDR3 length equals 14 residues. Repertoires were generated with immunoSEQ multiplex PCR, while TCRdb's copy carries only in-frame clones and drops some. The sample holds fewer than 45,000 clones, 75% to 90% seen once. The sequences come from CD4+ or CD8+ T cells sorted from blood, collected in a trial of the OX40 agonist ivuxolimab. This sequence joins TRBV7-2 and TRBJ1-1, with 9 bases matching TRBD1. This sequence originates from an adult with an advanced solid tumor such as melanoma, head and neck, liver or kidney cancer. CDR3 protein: CASSPTGGVTEAFF. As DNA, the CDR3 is TGTGCCAGCAGCCCGACAGGGGGGGTCACTGAAGCTTTCTTT.